This record concerns one TCR beta chain sequence. Its antigen remains undetermined. Base qualities are not recorded, but no much larger clone differs from it by a single base. The sequencer was an Illumina HiSeq 1500. TCRdb handled the public reads itself, with Q25 trimming in fastp and clone calling in MiXCR, and kept productive beta chains. Rows with one shared CDR3 protein collapse into an entry with the most common genes and DNA. The sample includes roughly 860,000 distinct CDR3 sequences, with approximately 32% observed a single time. Jointly, the top ten make up around 12% of the sample. There are 14 amino acids in the CDR3, from cysteine to phenylalanine inclusive. The DNA shown is the 42-base CDR3, in frame from base 1. In the germline V gene, CDR1 corresponds to MNHEY and CDR2 to SVGAGI. The junction shows trimming of 1 base on V and 5 bases on J, plus 8 bases between the germline ends. This sample is drawn from a study of T cell repertoires in cytomegalovirus infection (dated by TCRdb to the late 2010s). Regarding the study in general: The peptide stimulations were aimed at well-studied HLA-B-restricted epitopes as well as recently identified HLA-C-restricted CMV epitopes, whose presentation resists viral immunomodulation. Donor HLA type was relevant to the analysis, because carriage of CMV infection together with the matching HLA type was indicated by public TCR beta signatures.

Sample treatment or condition, as interpreted from the label and publication: in vitro stimulation with specific CMV peptide epitopes to enrich CMV-specific T cells. The paper's findings and limits, for the study overall: The ex vivo response was dominated by HLA-C-restricted CMV-specific TCR beta clonotypes, which also provided the single most frequent clonotype in two of eight donors. In both this cohort and an independent cohort of some 380 donors, the cumulative frequency of public TCR beta family members distinguished carriers of CMV infection plus the relevant HLA type.

Sample: cultured CD8+ T cells from PBMCs, taken from culture after CMV antigen stimulation. This TCR was recovered from a human donor in good health (CMV status not recorded). Some clones in this sample may be carry-over from other donors' samples. The rearranged chain carries TRBV6-5 and TRBJ1-4; TRBD1 is a possible D gene, resting on 5 matching bases. CDR3 reads: CASSYYGGNEKLFF. The nucleotide sequence is given as TGTGCCAGCAGTTACTATGGGGGAAATGAAAAACTGTTTTTT.